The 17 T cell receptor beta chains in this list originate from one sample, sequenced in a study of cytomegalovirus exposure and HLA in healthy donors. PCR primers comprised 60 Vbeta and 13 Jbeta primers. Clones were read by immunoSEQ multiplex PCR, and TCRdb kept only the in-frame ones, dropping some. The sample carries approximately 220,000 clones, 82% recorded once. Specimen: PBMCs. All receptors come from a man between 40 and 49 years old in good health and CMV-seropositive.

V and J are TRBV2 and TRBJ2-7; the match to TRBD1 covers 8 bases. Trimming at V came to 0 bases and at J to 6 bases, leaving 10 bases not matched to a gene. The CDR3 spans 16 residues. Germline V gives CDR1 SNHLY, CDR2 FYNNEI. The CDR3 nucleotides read TGTGCCAGCAGTGAAGCGCTTTGGCAGGGGGCGGTCGAGCAGTACTTC. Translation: CASSEALWQGAVEQYF.

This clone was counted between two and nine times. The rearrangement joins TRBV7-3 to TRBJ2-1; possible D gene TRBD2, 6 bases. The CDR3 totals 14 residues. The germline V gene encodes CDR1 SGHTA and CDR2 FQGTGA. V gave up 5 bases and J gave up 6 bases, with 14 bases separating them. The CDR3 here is CASSIDGGSNEQFF. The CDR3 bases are TGTGCCAGCAGCATAGACGGGGGAAGCAATGAGCAGTTCTTC.

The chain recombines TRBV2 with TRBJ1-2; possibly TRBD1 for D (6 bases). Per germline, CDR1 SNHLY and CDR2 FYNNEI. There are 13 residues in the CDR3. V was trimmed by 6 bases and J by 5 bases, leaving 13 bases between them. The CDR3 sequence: CASRVDRSYGYTF. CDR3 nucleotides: TGTGCCAGCAGAGTAGACAGGTCATATGGCTACACCTTC.

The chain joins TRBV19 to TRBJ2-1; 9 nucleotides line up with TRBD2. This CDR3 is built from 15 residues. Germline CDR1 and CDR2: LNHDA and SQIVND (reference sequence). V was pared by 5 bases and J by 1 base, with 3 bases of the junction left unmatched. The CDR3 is CASSASGRSYNEQFF. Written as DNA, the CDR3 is TGTGCCAGTAGTGCGAGCGGGAGGTCCTACAATGAGCAGTTCTTC.

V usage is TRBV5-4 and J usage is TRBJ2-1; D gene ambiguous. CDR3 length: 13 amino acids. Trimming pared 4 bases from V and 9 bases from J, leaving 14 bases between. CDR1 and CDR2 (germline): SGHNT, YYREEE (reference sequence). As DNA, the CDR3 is TGTGCCAGCAGCCATACTGACTTCCCTGAGCAGTTCTTC. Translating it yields CASSHTDFPEQFF.

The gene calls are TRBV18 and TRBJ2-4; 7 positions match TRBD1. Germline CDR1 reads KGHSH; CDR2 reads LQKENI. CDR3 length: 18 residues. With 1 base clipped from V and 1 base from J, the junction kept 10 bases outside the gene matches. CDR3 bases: TGTGCCAGCTCACCACGCACACCGGGACAGATTGCCAAAAACATTCAGTACTTC. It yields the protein CASSPRTPGQIAKNIQYF.

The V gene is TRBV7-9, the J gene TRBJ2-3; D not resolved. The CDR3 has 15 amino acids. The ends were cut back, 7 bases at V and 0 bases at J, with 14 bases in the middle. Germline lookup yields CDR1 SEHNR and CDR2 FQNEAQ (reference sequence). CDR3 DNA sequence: TGTGCCAGCACCTCTTCATTCGGGAGCACAGATACGCAGTATTTT. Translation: CASTSSFGSTDTQYF.

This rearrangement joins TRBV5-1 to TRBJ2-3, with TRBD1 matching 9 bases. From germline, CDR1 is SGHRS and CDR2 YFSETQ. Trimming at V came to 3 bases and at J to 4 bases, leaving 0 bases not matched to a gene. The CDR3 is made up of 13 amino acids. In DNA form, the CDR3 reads TGCGCCAGCAGCTGGGACAGGGCAGATACGCAGTATTTT. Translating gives CASSWDRADTQYF.

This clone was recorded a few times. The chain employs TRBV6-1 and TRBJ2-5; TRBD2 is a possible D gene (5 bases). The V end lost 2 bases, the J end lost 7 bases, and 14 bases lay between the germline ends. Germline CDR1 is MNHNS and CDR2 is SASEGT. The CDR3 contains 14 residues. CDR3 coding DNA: TGTGCCAGCAGTGAAATTAAGGGAGTTGGGACCCAGTACTTC. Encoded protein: CASSEIKGVGTQYF.

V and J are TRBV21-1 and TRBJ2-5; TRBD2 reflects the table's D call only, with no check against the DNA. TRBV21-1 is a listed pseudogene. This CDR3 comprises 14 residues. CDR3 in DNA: TGTGCCAGCGACCCGGTAGCGGGGCAAGAGACCCAGTACTTC. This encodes CASDPVAGQETQYF.

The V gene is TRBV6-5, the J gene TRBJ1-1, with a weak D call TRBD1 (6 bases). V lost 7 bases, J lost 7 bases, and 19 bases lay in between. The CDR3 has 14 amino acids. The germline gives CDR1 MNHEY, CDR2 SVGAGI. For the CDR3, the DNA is TGTGCCAGCACCGACGGGGACAAAAAAAGTGAAGCTTTCTTT. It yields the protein CASTDGDKKSEAFF.

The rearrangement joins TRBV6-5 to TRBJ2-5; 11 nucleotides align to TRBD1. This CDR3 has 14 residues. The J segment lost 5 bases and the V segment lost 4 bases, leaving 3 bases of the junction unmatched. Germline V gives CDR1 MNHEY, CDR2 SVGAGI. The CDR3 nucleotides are TGTGCCAGCAGTTCGGACAGGGGGCTTGAGACCCAGTACTTC. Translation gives CASSSDRGLETQYF.

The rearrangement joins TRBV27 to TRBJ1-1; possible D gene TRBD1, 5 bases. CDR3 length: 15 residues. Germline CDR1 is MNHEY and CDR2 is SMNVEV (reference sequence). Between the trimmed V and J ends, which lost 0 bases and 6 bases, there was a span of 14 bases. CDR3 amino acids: CASSLSSGGWAEAFF. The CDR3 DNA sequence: TGTGCCAGCAGTTTATCGTCTGGGGGGTGGGCTGAAGCTTTCTTT.

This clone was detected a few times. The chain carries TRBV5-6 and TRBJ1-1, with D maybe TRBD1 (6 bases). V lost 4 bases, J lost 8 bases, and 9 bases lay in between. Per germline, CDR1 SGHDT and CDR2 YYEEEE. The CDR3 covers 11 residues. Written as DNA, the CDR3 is TGTGCCAGCAGCAAAGGACAGGAAGCTTTCTTT. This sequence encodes CASSKGQEAFF.

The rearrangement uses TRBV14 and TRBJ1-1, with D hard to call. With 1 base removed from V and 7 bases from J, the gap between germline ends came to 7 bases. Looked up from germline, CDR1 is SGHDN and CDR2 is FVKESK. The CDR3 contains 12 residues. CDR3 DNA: TGTGCCAGCAGCCAAGCCGGGTTTGAAGCTTTCTTT. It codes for CASSQAGFEAFF.

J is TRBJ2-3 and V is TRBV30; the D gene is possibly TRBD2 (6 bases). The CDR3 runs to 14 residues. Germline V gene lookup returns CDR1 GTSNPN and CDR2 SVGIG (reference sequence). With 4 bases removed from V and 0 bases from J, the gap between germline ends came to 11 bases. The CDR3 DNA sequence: TGTGCCTGGAAGAGGCGGGGTAGCACAGATACGCAGTATTTT. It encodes CAWKRRGSTDTQYF.

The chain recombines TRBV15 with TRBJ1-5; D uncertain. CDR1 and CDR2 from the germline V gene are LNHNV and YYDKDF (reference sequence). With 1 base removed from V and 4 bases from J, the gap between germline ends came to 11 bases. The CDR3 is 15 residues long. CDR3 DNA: TGTGCCACCAGCAGAGCCCCGTCCCGGAATCAGCCCCAGCATTTT. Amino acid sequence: CATSRAPSRNQPQHF.